Below are 29 T cell receptor beta chains sequenced from a single sample in a study of high-grade serous ovarian cancer treatment subgroups. The tumor samples were collected prior to definitive surgery or chemotherapy. Sequencing was performed with immunoSEQ multiplex PCR; in TCRdb, only in-frame clones are kept and a portion is missing. Among about 8,500 clones listed, approximately 80% were seen once. Sequencing was performed on tumor tissue. These receptors all come from a human donor with high-grade serous ovarian cancer.

The rearrangement uses TRBV11-3 and TRBJ1-1; 7 nucleotides match TRBD1. CDR1 and CDR2 from the germline V gene are SGHNT and YENEEA. Trimming at V came to 5 bases and at J to 7 bases, leaving 7 bases not matched to a gene. CDR3 size: 13 residues. For the CDR3, the DNA is TGTGCCAGCAGCCGTGACAGGGAGAGTGAAGCTTTCTTT. Translating gives CASSRDRESEAFF.

CDR3 sequence reads: CASSRSSQGVGYGYTF. CDR3 sequence (DNA): TGTGCCAGCAGTCGTTCATCGCAAGGGGTCGGCTATGGCTACACCTTC. The J gene is TRBJ1-2, the V gene TRBV6-4; the D gene is possibly TRBD1 (5 bases). V dropped 5 bases and J dropped 4 bases, with 20 bases sitting between them. Germline CDR1 MRHNA, CDR2 SNTAGT. This CDR3 has 16 amino acids.

In its sample, this clone was seen a few times. The chain recombines TRBV18 with TRBJ2-7; D not resolved. CDR1 is KGHSH, CDR2 LQKENI, per germline. Trimming removed 3 bases from V and 2 bases from J, with 11 bases in between. This CDR3 is built from 14 residues. The DNA of the CDR3 is TGTGCCAGCTCACCGGACCGGACGACCTACGAGCAGTACTTC. Translation gives CASSPDRTTYEQYF.

This chain joins TRBV19 and TRBJ2-4, with D unresolved. In germline, CDR1 is LNHDA, CDR2 SQIVND (reference sequence). The CDR3 is made up of 15 amino acids. Trimming shortened V by 2 bases and J by 0 bases, and 8 bases separated the two germline ends. The CDR3 DNA is TGTGCCAGTAGTATAAGCCAGCCAGCCAAAAACATTCAGTACTTC. Translation: CASSISQPAKNIQYF.

This chain connects TRBV4-1 to TRBJ1-1; D is ambiguous. V lost 1 base to trimming and J lost 14 bases, with 11 bases between them. The CDR3 has 11 amino acids. CDR1 MGHRA and CDR2 YSYEKL come from the germline V gene. The CDR3 bases are TGCGCCAGCAGCCAAGCCCATACACTATTCTTT. It is translated as CASSQAHTLFF.

This chain joins TRBV6-5 and TRBJ2-2, with D maybe TRBD1 (5 bases). In germline, CDR1 is MNHEY, CDR2 SVGAGI. This CDR3 region has 14 residues. V lost 7 bases and J lost 8, with 17 bases in between. CDR3 loop: CASTWQGASGELFF. The CDR3 DNA sequence: TGTGCCAGCACCTGGCAGGGCGCGTCGGGGGAGCTGTTTTTT.

The chain links TRBV25-1 to TRBJ1-1; no firm D call. V was shortened by 3 bases and J by 1 base, with 6 bases between the two germline ends. Germline V gene data show CDR1 as MGHDK and CDR2 as SYGVNS. The CDR3 has 13 residues. The CDR3 bases are TGTGCCAGCAGTGAGGCCTGGAACACTGAAGCTTTCTTT. It is translated as CASSEAWNTEAFF.

The rearrangement links TRBV7-2 to TRBJ2-5; D call uncertain. The CDR3 sequence is 13 residues long. The germline gives CDR1 SGHTA, CDR2 FQGNSA. V lost 2 bases, J lost 5 bases, and 9 bases lay in between. The CDR3 sequence is CASSLLRAETQYF. The CDR3 DNA reads TGTGCCAGCAGCTTACTTAGGGCGGAGACCCAGTACTTC. The whole variable domain, remainder taken from reference TRBV7-2 and TRBJ2-5, is GAGVSQSPSNKVTEKGKDVELRCDPISGHTALYWYRQSLGQGLEFLIYFQGNSAPDKSGLPSDRFSAERTGGSVSTLTIQRTQQEDSAVYLCASSLLRAETQYFGPGTRLLVL.

V is TRBV2 and J is TRBJ2-1; D possibly corresponds to TRBD1 (6 bases). Looked up from germline, CDR1 is SNHLY and CDR2 is FYNNEI. This CDR3 has 12 residues. With 6 bases removed from V and 9 bases from J, the gap between germline ends came to 12 bases. The CDR3 DNA reads TGTGCCAGCAGGGATCAGGGGCTTGAGCAGTTCTTC. Translating gives CASRDQGLEQFF. Filled out from reference TRBV2 and TRBJ2-1, the complete variable domain reads EPEVTQTPSHQVTQMGQEVILRCVPISNHLYFYWYRQILGQKVEFLVSFYNNEISEKSEIFDDQFSVERPDGSNFTLKIRSTKLEDSAMYFCASRDQGLEQFFGPGTRLTVL.

This clone was seen only once. At one of its ends the junction is not consistent with the germline gene, which may arise from a read error. The CDR3 sequence: CGSSPRTGPREETQYF. CDR3 in DNA: TGTGGCAGCAGTCCCAGGACAGGGCCGAGGGAAGAGACCCAGTACTTC. V gene TRBV6-8 combines with J gene TRBJ2-5; TRBD1 aligns across 8 bases. Germline lookup yields CDR1 MNHGY and CDR2 SAAAGT. The CDR3 is 16 amino acids.

V and J are TRBV6-5 and TRBJ1-2, with D possibly TRBD1 on 5 matching bases. Trimming left V 6 bases short and J 4 bases short, with 12 bases between. CDR3 length equals 13 residues. Germline V gene lookup returns CDR1 MNHEY and CDR2 SVGAGI. In DNA form, the CDR3 reads TGTGCCAGCAGGGGGACGTCAAGCTATGGCTACACCTTC. This translates into CASRGTSSYGYTF.

The chain is built from TRBV6-5 and TRBJ2-2, with D unclear. This CDR3 spans 14 amino acids. Trimming shortened V by 0 bases and J by 7 bases, and 9 bases separated the two germline ends. CDR1 and CDR2 (germline): MNHEY, SVGAGI. The chain's CDR3 is CASSYSLRVGELFF. CDR3 in DNA: TGTGCCAGCAGTTACTCTTTAAGGGTCGGGGAGCTGTTTTTT.

The rearrangement links TRBV5-5 to TRBJ2-7; D may match TRBD1 or TRBD2 (5 bases each). V lost 7 bases, J lost 1 base, and 18 bases lay in between. Germline CDR1 SGHKS, CDR2 YYEKEE (reference sequence). The CDR3 has 15 amino acids. CDR3: CASDREGPGSYEQYF. CDR3 in DNA: TGTGCCAGCGATAGAGAGGGTCCAGGGTCCTACGAGCAGTACTTC.

The J gene is TRBJ2-7, the V gene TRBV7-8; TRBD1 aligns across 11 bases. V lost 4 bases and J lost 1; bases outside the gene matches: 6. The CDR3 is 16 amino acids. Per the germline V gene, CDR1 is SGHVS and CDR2 is FQNEAQ. This CDR3 is CASSSTGTGGSYEQYF. The CDR3 nucleotides are TGTGCCAGCAGCTCTACCGGGACAGGGGGATCCTACGAGCAGTACTTC.

This clone was counted once. CDR3: CASSGTSYNEQFF. CDR3 coding DNA: TGCGCCAGCAGTGGGACTTCCTACAATGAGCAGTTCTTC. The rearrangement links TRBV10-2 to TRBJ2-1, with TRBD2 as a possible D gene (5 bases). CDR1 WSHSY and CDR2 SAAADI come from the germline V gene. Trimming took 4 bases from V and 1 from J, leaving 5 bases between them. This CDR3 region has 13 residues.

Worth noting for this clone: A read error may produce the germline difference seen at one junction end. V is TRBV6-1 and J is TRBJ1-1, with D tentatively TRBD1 (5 bases). Germline CDR1 MNHNS, CDR2 SASEGT. CDR3 length equals 13 residues. CDR3 DNA: TGTGCCATCAGTGCCGACCGACCGGGGGGAGCTTTCTTT. Its translation: CAISADRPGGAFF.

The chain uses TRBV7-9 and TRBJ1-2; D not resolved. V was trimmed by 3 bases and J by 3 bases, leaving 14 bases between them. There are 15 residues in the CDR3. Germline V gene sequence: CDR1 SEHNR, CDR2 FQNEAQ (reference sequence). DNA for the CDR3: TGTGCCAGCAGCTTGTCGGGTTTTTGGGACTATGGCTACACCTTC. Translating gives CASSLSGFWDYGYTF. Full variable domain (remainder filled in from reference TRBV7-9 and TRBJ1-2): DTGVSQNPRHKITKRGQNVTFRCDPISEHNRLYWYRQTLGQGPEFLTYFQNEAQLEKSRLLSDRFSAERPKGSFSTLEIQRTEQGDSAMYLCASSLSGFWDYGYTFGSGTRLTVV.

The chain has TRBV7-2 and TRBJ2-7, with D perhaps matching TRBD2 (6 bases). Germline V gene data show CDR1 as SGHTA and CDR2 as FQGNSA. CDR3 length equals 16 residues. With 5 bases removed from V and 4 bases from J, the gap between germline ends came to 21 bases. CDR3 amino acids: CASSPSGRLGGYEQYF. The CDR3 bases are TGTGCCAGCAGCCCCTCCGGAAGACTAGGCGGGTACGAGCAGTACTTC.

The chain recombines TRBV23-1 with TRBJ1-1; 9 nucleotides line up with TRBD1. TRBV23-1 belongs to the ORF category, with a function that is uncertain. The CDR3 loop spans 13 amino acids. J gave up 1 base and V 7 bases, and 1 base lay outside the gene matches. This chain's CDR3 is CASTDRGNTEAFF. DNA of the CDR3: TGCGCCAGCACGGACAGGGGGAACACTGAAGCTTTCTTT.

The chain uses TRBV28 and TRBJ2-5; 14 bases map to TRBD2. CDR3 size: 17 residues. Germline V gives CDR1 MDHEN, CDR2 SYDVKM. V dropped 3 bases and J dropped 2; count of bases not matched to a gene: 5. CDR3 protein: CASSFGTSGGLQETQYF. As DNA, the CDR3 is TGTGCCAGCAGTTTTGGGACTAGCGGGGGCCTACAAGAGACCCAGTACTTC.

This clone was found a few times. The DNA of the CDR3 is TGTGCCATCAGTGTGGGACCCCATGGACGGGGAGGGGATTATAGCAATCAGCCCCAGCATTTT. It codes for CAISVGPHGRGGDYSNQPQHF. The rearrangement joins TRBV10-3 to TRBJ1-5, with D possibly matching TRBD1 (5 bases). V gave up 4 bases and J gave up 0 bases, with 28 bases separating them. The CDR3 contains 21 residues. From germline, CDR1 is ENHRY and CDR2 SYGVKD.

By sample fraction, this clone is medium-sized. V is TRBV27 and J is TRBJ2-7, with TRBD2 as a possible D gene (6 bases). The CDR3 has 11 residues. Trimming cost V 11 bases and J 6 bases, with 14 bases left between them. CDR1 is MNHEY, CDR2 SMNVEV, per germline (reference sequence). The CDR3 nucleotides are TGTGCCGCCGGGGGATTGGGCGAGCAGTACTTC. This gives the protein CAAGGLGEQYF.

This clone appeared a few times. The chain is built from TRBV27 and TRBJ2-7; D is undetermined. This CDR3 has 12 residues. V gave up 5 bases and J gave up 9 bases, with 14 bases separating them. Germline loops: CDR1 MNHEY, CDR2 SMNVEV (reference sequence). The CDR3 nucleotides read TGTGCCAGCAGTCTATATTCCGGGCCGCAGTACTTC. Translating gives CASSLYSGPQYF.

A single count supports this clone. The chain recombines TRBV28 with TRBJ1-4; 7 bases agree with TRBD1. Trimming cost V 10 bases and J 6 bases; bases outside gene matches: 8. The length of the CDR3 is 13 residues. Germline assignment: CDR1 MDHEN and CDR2 SYDVKM. CDR3 DNA: TGTGCCACCTACAGGGGTCACGATGAAAAACTGTTTTTT. Translation gives CATYRGHDEKLFF.

The rearrangement joins TRBV7-9 to TRBJ2-2; D unclear. Germline CDR1 is SEHNR and CDR2 is FQNEAQ (reference sequence). The CDR3 has 13 amino acids. V lost 1 base, J lost 4 bases, and 4 bases lay in between. The CDR3 DNA sequence: TGTGCCAGCAGCTTAGACAGCACCGGGGAGCTGTTTTTT. Translated, it gives CASSLDSTGELFF.

The genes are TRBV6-5 and TRBJ2-5; the match to TRBD1 covers 7 bases. The CDR3 runs to 14 residues. Trimming took 4 bases from V and 2 from J; bases not matched to a gene: 4. From germline, CDR1 is MNHEY and CDR2 SVGAGI. In DNA, the CDR3 is TGTGCCAGCAGTTTCTTGGGACAGCAAGAGACCCAGTACTTC. It specifies CASSFLGQQETQYF.

The V call is TRBV14, the J call TRBJ1-4; 9 positions agree with TRBD1. CDR1 and CDR2 (germline): SGHDN, FVKESK. CDR3 length: 14 amino acids. V shed 4 bases and J 7 bases; nucleotides not matched to a gene: 4. The CDR3 reads CASSRGQGSEKLFF. The CDR3 DNA follows: TGTGCCAGCAGCCGAGGACAGGGGAGTGAAAAACTGTTTTTT.

This chain uses TRBV10-3 with TRBJ1-2, with D unclear. CDR1 is ENHRY, CDR2 SYGVKD, per germline. Trimming cost V 7 bases and J 4 bases, with 7 bases left between them. The CDR3 sequence is 11 residues long. The CDR3 sequence: CAINGGYGYTF. CDR3 nucleotides: TGTGCCATCAATGGCGGCTATGGCTACACCTTC.

V gene TRBV5-1 combines with J gene TRBJ1-3; 7 bases are a match to TRBD1. CDR3 length: 17 amino acids. The germline V gene encodes CDR1 SGHRS and CDR2 YFSETQ. J lost 0 bases, V lost 1 base, and 7 bases had no gene match. CDR3: CASSLTTGVYSGNTIYF. DNA for the CDR3: TGCGCCAGCAGCTTGACCACAGGGGTTTACTCTGGAAACACCATATATTTT. Based on the CDR3 plus reference TRBV5-1 and TRBJ1-3, the full variable domain is KAGVTQTPRYLIKTRGQQVTLSCSPISGHRSVSWYQQTPGQGLQFLFEYFSETQRNKGNFPGRFSGRQFSNSRSEMNVSTLELGDSALYLCASSLTTGVYSGNTIYFGEGSWLTVV.